The 5 T cell receptor beta chains below were found in one sample sequenced in a study of cytomegalovirus exposure and HLA in healthy donors listed by TCRdb under 2017. The library was produced with the immunoSEQ multiplex PCR assay. Drawn from immuneACCESS, this table holds only the in-frame rearrangements with V and J called that TCRdb kept. Clones are partly lost; checked studies trace under half to an unresolved V gene and leave the rest unexplained. For this sample there are approximately 150,000 clones; roughly 89% appear just once. The ten largest clones take up 4.5% of the sample. The specimen was PBMCs. These receptors were taken from a man between 18 and 35 years old in good health and CMV-seropositive.

The chain joins TRBV7-6 to TRBJ2-2; TRBD2 might be the D (6 bases). CDR3 size: 15 residues. CDR1 and CDR2 from the germline V gene are SGHVS and FNYEAQ. Trimming removed 1 base at V and 4 bases at J, with 10 bases between. CDR3 sequence (DNA): TGTGCCAGCAGCTTAGAGACTAGTCCCACCGGGGAGCTGTTTTTT. Encoded protein: CASSLETSPTGELFF.

The rearrangement links TRBV4-1 to TRBJ1-1; TRBD1 matches at 8 bases. The CDR3 is 15 residues long. Germline lookup yields CDR1 MGHRA and CDR2 YSYEKL. Trimming took 3 bases from V and 2 from J; bases not matched to a gene: 5. CDR3 in DNA: TGCGCCAGCAGCCAGATACAGGGGGGTAACACTGAAGCTTTCTTT. It specifies CASSQIQGGNTEAFF.

The J gene is TRBJ1-6, the V gene TRBV27, with D possibly TRBD1 on 6 matching bases. The V end lost 5 bases, the J end lost 6 bases, and 11 bases lay between the germline ends. This CDR3 has 14 residues. The V gene's germline CDR1 is MNHEY and CDR2 SMNVEV (reference sequence). CDR3 protein: CASSQGQINSPLHF. DNA of the CDR3: TGTGCCAGCAGTCAAGGACAGATTAATTCACCCCTCCACTTT.

The rearrangement joins TRBV10-3 to TRBJ1-1; D gene uncertain. CDR3 length: 13 amino acids. Germline CDR1 ENHRY, CDR2 SYGVKD. With 0 bases removed from V and 5 bases from J, the gap between germline ends came to 7 bases. This chain's CDR3 is CAISESTGTEAFF. CDR3 DNA sequence: TGTGCCATCAGTGAGTCGACGGGGACTGAAGCTTTCTTT.

Of note for this clone: A much larger clone differs by one base, so this may be a read error. The chain links TRBV5-5 to TRBJ2-7; TRBD1 matches 10 bases. The CDR3 is made up of 14 amino acids. Germline trimming cut 0 bases from V and 3 bases from J; bases unmatched to any gene: 0. The V gene's germline CDR1 is SGHKS and CDR2 YYEKEE (reference sequence). The CDR3 region has the DNA TGTGCCAGCAGCTTGGGGACAGGGGGCTACGAGCAGTACTTC. This sequence encodes CASSLGTGGYEQYF.